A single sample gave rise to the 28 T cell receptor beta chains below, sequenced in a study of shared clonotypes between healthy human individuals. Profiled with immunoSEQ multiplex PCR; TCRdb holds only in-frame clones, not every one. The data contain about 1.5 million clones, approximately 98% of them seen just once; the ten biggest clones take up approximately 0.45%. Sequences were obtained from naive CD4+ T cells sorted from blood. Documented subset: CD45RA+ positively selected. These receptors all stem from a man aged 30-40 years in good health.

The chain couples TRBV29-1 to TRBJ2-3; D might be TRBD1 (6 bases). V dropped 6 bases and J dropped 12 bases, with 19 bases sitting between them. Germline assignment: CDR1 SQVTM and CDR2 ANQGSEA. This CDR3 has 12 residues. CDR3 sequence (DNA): TGCAGCGTGACCCCCCCCGAGGGGGTTCAGTATTTT. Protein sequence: CSVTPPEGVQYF.

The CDR3 sequence: CATLIGGSYEQYF. The CDR3 nucleotides read TGTGCCACTCTTATAGGGGGTTCCTACGAGCAGTACTTC. The J gene is TRBJ2-7, the V gene TRBV28, with D perhaps matching TRBD1 (6 bases). Trimming removed 10 bases at V and 1 base at J, with 14 bases between. The CDR3 length is 13 residues. Germline CDR1 reads MDHEN; CDR2 reads SYDVKM. The full variable domain, completed using reference TRBV28 and TRBJ2-7, is DVKVTQSSRYLVKRTGEKVFLECVQDMDHENMFWYRQDPGLGLRLIYFSYDVKMKEKGDIPEGYSVSREKKERFSLILESASTNQTSMYLCATLIGGSYEQYFGPGTRLTVT.

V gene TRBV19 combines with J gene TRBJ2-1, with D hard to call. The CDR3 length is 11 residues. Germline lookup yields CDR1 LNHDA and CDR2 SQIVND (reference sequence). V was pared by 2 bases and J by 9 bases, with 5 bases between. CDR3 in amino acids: CASSISLEQFF. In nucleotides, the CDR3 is TGTGCCAGTAGTATAAGTCTTGAGCAGTTCTTC. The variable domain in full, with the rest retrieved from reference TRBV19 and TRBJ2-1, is DGGITQSPKYLFRKEGQNVTLSCEQNLNHDAMYWYRQDPGQGLRLIYYSQIVNDFQKGDIAEGYSVSREKKESFPLTVTSAQKNPTAFYLCASSISLEQFFGPGTRLTVL.

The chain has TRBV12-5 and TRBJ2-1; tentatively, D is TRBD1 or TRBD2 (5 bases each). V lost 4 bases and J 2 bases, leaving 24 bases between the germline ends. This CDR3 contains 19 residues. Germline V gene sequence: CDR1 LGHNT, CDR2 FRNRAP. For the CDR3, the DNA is TGTGCTAGTGGTTCGGCGACAGAGGGGATCTCCCTTACCTACAATGAGCAGTTCTTC. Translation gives CASGSATEGISLTYNEQFF.

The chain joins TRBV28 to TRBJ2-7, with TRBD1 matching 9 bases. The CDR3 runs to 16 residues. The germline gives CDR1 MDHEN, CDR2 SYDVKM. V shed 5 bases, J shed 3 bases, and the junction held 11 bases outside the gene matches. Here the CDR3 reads CASSVPGQGISYEQYF. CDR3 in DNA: TGTGCCAGCAGTGTCCCGGGACAGGGTATTAGCTACGAGCAGTACTTC.

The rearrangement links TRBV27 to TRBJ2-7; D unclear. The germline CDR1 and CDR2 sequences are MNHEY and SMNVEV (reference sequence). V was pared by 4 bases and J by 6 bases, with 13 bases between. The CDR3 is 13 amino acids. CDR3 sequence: CASSSSNGGEQYF. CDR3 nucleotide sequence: TGTGCCAGCAGTTCTTCCAACGGTGGCGAGCAGTACTTC.

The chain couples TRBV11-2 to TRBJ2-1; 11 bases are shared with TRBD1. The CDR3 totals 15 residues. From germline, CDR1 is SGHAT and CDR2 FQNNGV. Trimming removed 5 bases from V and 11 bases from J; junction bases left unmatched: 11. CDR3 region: CASSRAVDRGLQQFF. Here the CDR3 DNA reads TGTGCCAGCAGCCGGGCGGTGGACAGGGGGCTACAGCAGTTCTTC.

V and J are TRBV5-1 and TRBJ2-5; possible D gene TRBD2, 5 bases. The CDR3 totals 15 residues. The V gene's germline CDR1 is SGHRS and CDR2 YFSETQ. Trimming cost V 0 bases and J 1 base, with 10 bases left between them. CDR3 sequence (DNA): TGCGCCAGCAGCTTGGCTCTGGGAGTCCAAGAGACCCAGTACTTC. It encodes CASSLALGVQETQYF.

The CDR3 spells CASSTLPTGPSGNTIYF. CDR3 nucleotide sequence: TGTGCCAGTAGTACCCTGCCGACAGGGCCCTCTGGAAACACCATATATTTT. The gene calls are TRBV19 and TRBJ1-3, with 7 bases identical to TRBD1. Germline lookup yields CDR1 LNHDA and CDR2 SQIVND (reference sequence). This CDR3 comprises 17 residues. V was clipped by 4 bases and J by 0 bases; unmatched bases: 9. The full variable domain, with the rest looked up from reference TRBV19 and TRBJ1-3, is DGGITQSPKYLFRKEGQNVTLSCEQNLNHDAMYWYRQDPGQGLRLIYYSQIVNDFQKGDIAEGYSVSREKKESFPLTVTSAQKNPTAFYLCASSTLPTGPSGNTIYFGEGSWLTVV.

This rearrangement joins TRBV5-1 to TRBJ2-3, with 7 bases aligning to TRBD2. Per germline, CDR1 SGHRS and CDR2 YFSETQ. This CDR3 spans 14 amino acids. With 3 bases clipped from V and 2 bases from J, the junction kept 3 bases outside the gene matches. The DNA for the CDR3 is TGCGCCAGCAGCTGGGGGGGAGACACAGATACGCAGTATTTT. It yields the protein CASSWGGDTDTQYF. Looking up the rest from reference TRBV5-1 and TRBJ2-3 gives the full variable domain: KAGVTQTPRYLIKTRGQQVTLSCSPISGHRSVSWYQQTPGQGLQFLFEYFSETQRNKGNFPGRFSGRQFSNSRSEMNVSTLELGDSALYLCASSWGGDTDTQYFGPGTRLTVL.

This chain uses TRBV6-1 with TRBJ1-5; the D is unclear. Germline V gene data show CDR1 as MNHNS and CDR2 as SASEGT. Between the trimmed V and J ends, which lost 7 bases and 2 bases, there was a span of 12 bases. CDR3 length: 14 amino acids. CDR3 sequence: CASTGVQRNQPQHF. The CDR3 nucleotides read TGTGCCAGCACCGGGGTTCAGCGCAATCAGCCCCAGCATTTT.

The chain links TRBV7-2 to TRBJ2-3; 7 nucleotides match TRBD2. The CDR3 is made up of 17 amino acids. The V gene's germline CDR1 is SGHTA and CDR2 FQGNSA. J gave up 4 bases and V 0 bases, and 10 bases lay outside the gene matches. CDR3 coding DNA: TGTGCCAGCAGCTTAGCGGCCCCACGAAGCGGGGCAGATACGCAGTATTTT. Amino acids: CASSLAAPRSGADTQYF.

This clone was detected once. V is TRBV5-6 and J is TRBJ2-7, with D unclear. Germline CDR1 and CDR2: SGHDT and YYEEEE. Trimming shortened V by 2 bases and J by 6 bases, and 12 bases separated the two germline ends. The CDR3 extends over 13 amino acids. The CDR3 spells CASSFGLPGEQYF. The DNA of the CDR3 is TGTGCCAGCAGCTTTGGTCTTCCGGGCGAGCAGTACTTC.

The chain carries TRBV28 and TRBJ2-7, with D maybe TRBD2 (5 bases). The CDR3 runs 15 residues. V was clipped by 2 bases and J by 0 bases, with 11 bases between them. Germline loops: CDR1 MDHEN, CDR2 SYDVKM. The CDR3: CASSLLASRSYEQYF. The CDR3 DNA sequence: TGTGCCAGCAGTTTACTAGCCAGTCGCTCCTACGAGCAGTACTTC.

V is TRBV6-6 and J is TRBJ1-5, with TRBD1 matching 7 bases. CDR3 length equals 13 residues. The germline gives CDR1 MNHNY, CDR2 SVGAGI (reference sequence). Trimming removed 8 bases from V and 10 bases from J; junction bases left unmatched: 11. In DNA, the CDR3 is TGTGCCAGCGAGACAGGGCCGGGATCCCCCCAGCATTTT. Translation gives CASETGPGSPQHF.

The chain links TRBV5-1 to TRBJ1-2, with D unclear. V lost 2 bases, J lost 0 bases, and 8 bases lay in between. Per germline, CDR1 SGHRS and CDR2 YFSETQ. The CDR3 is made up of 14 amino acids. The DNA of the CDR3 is TGCGCCAGCAGCTTAGACGGATCTAACTATGGCTACACCTTC. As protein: CASSLDGSNYGYTF.

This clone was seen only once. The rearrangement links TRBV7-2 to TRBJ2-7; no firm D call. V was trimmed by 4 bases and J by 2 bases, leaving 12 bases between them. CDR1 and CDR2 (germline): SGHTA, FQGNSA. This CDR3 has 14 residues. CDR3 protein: CASSSQMQTYEQYF. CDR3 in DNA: TGTGCCAGCAGCTCTCAGATGCAAACCTACGAGCAGTACTTC. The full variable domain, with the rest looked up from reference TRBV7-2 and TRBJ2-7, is GAGVSQSPSNKVTEKGKDVELRCDPISGHTALYWYRQSLGQGLEFLIYFQGNSAPDKSGLPSDRFSAERTGGSVSTLTIQRTQQEDSAVYLCASSSQMQTYEQYFGPGTRLTVT.

The CDR3 loop reads CASSPLGGVGTEAFF. CDR3 DNA: TGTGCCAGCAGCCCATTAGGTGGGGTTGGCACTGAAGCTTTCTTT. The rearrangement joins TRBV28 to TRBJ1-1; D is undetermined. This CDR3 spans 15 amino acids. Per the germline V gene, CDR1 is MDHEN and CDR2 is SYDVKM. The V end lost 6 bases, the J end lost 4 bases, and 18 bases lay between the germline ends.

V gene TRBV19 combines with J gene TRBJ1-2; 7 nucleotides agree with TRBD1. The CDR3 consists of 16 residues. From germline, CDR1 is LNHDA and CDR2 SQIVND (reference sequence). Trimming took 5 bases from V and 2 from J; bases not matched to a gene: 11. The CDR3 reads CASSLTTGKYNYGYTF. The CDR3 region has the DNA TGTGCCAGTAGTTTGACGACAGGGAAGTACAACTATGGCTACACCTTC. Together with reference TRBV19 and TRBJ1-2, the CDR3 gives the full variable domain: DGGITQSPKYLFRKEGQNVTLSCEQNLNHDAMYWYRQDPGQGLRLIYYSQIVNDFQKGDIAEGYSVSREKKESFPLTVTSAQKNPTAFYLCASSLTTGKYNYGYTFGSGTRLTVV.

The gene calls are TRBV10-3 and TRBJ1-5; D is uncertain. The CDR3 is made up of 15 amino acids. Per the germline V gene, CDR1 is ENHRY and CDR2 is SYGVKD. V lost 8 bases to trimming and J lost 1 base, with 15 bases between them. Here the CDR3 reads CAIGSGKGSNQPQHF. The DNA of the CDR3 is TGTGCCATCGGGTCGGGGAAGGGAAGCAATCAGCCCCAGCATTTT.

CDR3: CASSPGTSGRGQETQYF. The CDR3 bases are TGTGCCAGCTCACCCGGGACTAGCGGGAGAGGTCAGGAGACCCAGTACTTC. The rearrangement uses TRBV18 and TRBJ2-5; 14 bases are a match to TRBD2. The J segment lost 5 bases and the V segment lost 3 bases, leaving 8 bases of the junction unmatched. Germline CDR1 and CDR2: KGHSH and LQKENI. CDR3 length equals 17 residues.

DNA for the CDR3: TGTGCCAGCAGCTTGGACAGGTTTACAGATACGCAGTATTTT. As protein: CASSLDRFTDTQYF. The chain employs TRBV7-2 and TRBJ2-3, with TRBD1 matching over 7 bases. The germline V gene encodes CDR1 SGHTA and CDR2 FQGNSA. V shed 3 bases and J 3 bases; nucleotides not matched to a gene: 3. The CDR3 sequence is 14 residues long. Full variable domain (missing parts from reference TRBV7-2 and TRBJ2-3): GAGVSQSPSNKVTEKGKDVELRCDPISGHTALYWYRQSLGQGLEFLIYFQGNSAPDKSGLPSDRFSAERTGGSVSTLTIQRTQQEDSAVYLCASSLDRFTDTQYFGPGTRLTVL.

The CDR3 loop is CAWSRDRKETQYF. The CDR3 DNA sequence: TGTGCCTGGAGCCGGGACAGGAAAGAGACCCAGTACTTC. The chain joins TRBV30 to TRBJ2-5; 8 nucleotides line up with TRBD1. This CDR3 has 13 residues. Germline V gives CDR1 GTSNPN, CDR2 SVGIG (reference sequence). With 3 bases clipped from V and 3 bases from J, the junction kept 3 bases outside the gene matches. The complete variable domain, with remaining parts taken from reference TRBV30 and TRBJ2-5, reads SQTIHQWPATLVQPVGSPLSLECTVEGTSNPNLYWYRQAAGRGLQLLFYSVGIGQISSEVPQNLSASRPQDRQFILSSKKLLLSDSGFYLCAWSRDRKETQYFGPGTRLLVL.

CDR3 coding DNA: TGTGCCAGCAGCCCAACTAGCGTGCTCACCGGGGAGCTGTTTTTT. As protein: CASSPTSVLTGELFF. The chain couples TRBV6-1 to TRBJ2-2; 7 bases align to TRBD2. V trimming: 6 bases; J trimming: 4 bases; junction bases outside the gene matches: 8. The CDR3 spans 15 residues. Looked up from germline, CDR1 is MNHNS and CDR2 is SASEGT.

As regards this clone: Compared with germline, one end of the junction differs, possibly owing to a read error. The chain's CDR3 is CASSLPSGASNEQYF. The CDR3 coding sequence is TGTGCCAGCAGCTTACCTAGCGGAGCCTCCAACGAGCAGTACTTC. The chain joins TRBV5-4 to TRBJ2-7, with 7 bases lining up with TRBD2. From germline, CDR1 is SGHNT and CDR2 YYREEE (reference sequence). This CDR3 spans 15 amino acids. Complete variable domain (other parts from reference TRBV5-4 and TRBJ2-7): ETGVTQSPTHLIKTRGQQVTLRCSSQSGHNTVSWYQQALGQGPQFIFQYYREEENGRGNFPPRFSGLQFPNYSSELNVNALELDDSALYLCASSLPSGASNEQYFGPGTRLTVT.

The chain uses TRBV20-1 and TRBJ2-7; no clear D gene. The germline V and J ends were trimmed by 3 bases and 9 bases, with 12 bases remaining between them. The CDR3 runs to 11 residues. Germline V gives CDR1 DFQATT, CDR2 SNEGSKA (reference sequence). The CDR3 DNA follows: TGCAGTGCTAGTGTCACAGCAGGGCAGTACTTC. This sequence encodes CSASVTAGQYF.

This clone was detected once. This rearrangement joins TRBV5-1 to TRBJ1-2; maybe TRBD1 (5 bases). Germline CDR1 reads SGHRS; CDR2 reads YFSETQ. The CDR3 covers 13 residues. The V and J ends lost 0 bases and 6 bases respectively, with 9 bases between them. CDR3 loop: CASSLVGEDGYTF. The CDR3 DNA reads TGCGCCAGCAGCTTGGTGGGGGAGGATGGCTACACCTTC.

The chain's CDR3 is CASSLAPANPYEQYF. As DNA, the CDR3 is TGTGCCAGCAGCTTAGCGCCAGCTAACCCCTACGAGCAGTACTTC. V gene TRBV7-8 combines with J gene TRBJ2-7, with D unresolved. The CDR3 contains 15 residues. V was cut by 0 bases and J by 2 bases, with 11 bases left in between. Germline V gene sequence: CDR1 SGHVS, CDR2 FQNEAQ.